The 26 T cell receptor beta chains presented below share a single source sample, sequenced in a study of blood T cell repertoires in COVID-19. TCRdb's table, derived via immunoSEQ multiplex PCR, lists solely in-frame clones and lacks some. The sample carries 300,000 to 350,000 clones, 90% recorded once. Sequenced input: peripheral blood. These receptors came from a woman aged 25-40 years with COVID-19, enrolled during active disease.

This clone has just one count. The V call is TRBV6-1, the J call TRBJ1-2; 10 bases fit TRBD1. From germline, CDR1 is MNHNS and CDR2 SASEGT. V gave up 0 bases and J gave up 2 bases; unmatched junction bases: 6. This CDR3 has 17 residues. The CDR3 coding sequence is TGTGCCAGCAGTGAAGCCGCTACGACAGGGGGCAACTATGGCTACACCTTC. It encodes CASSEAATTGGNYGYTF.

The gene calls are TRBV20-1 and TRBJ2-7; D is unclear. The V gene's germline CDR1 is DFQATT and CDR2 SNEGSKA (reference sequence). V dropped 3 bases and J dropped 0 bases, with 15 bases sitting between them. This CDR3 has 15 amino acids. The DNA for the CDR3 is TGCAGTGCTAGTGAAATGAGAGCGCTCTCCTACGAGCAGTACTTC. It translates to CSASEMRALSYEQYF.

This clone has only one observation. This chain joins TRBV12-5 and TRBJ2-3, with a possible D match to TRBD1 (5 bases). Germline V gene sequence: CDR1 LGHNT, CDR2 FRNRAP. Between the trimmed V and J ends, which lost 1 base and 5 bases, there was a span of 10 bases. CDR3 length: 14 residues. CDR3 residues: CASGLDRLIDTQYF. In DNA form, the CDR3 reads TGTGCTAGTGGTTTGGACAGGTTAATAGATACGCAGTATTTT.

V is TRBV29-1 and J is TRBJ1-1; TRBD1 is a possible D gene (6 bases). Germline V gives CDR1 SQVTM, CDR2 ANQGSEA. The V and J ends lost 7 bases and 4 bases respectively, with 13 bases between them. CDR3 length: 12 residues. CDR3 sequence: CSAKTGSTEAFF. DNA of the CDR3: TGCAGCGCAAAAACAGGGAGCACTGAAGCTTTCTTT.

This chain joins TRBV28 and TRBJ2-7; 8 bases line up with TRBD2. J lost 2 bases, V lost 2 bases, and 2 bases had no gene match. Looked up from germline, CDR1 is MDHEN and CDR2 is SYDVKM. The CDR3 consists of 14 residues. The CDR3 is CASSLIAGTYEQYF. The CDR3 bases are TGTGCCAGCAGTTTAATAGCGGGGACCTACGAGCAGTACTTC.

The chain couples TRBV7-9 to TRBJ2-5, with 8 positions matching TRBD1. Germline trimming cut 1 base from V and 2 bases from J; bases unmatched to any gene: 0. CDR3 size: 14 residues. Germline CDR1 reads SEHNR; CDR2 reads FQNEAQ (reference sequence). The CDR3 nucleotides read TGTGCCAGCAGCTTAGGGGACAGGCAAGAGACCCAGTACTTC. It is translated as CASSLGDRQETQYF.

CDR3 nucleotide sequence: TGCGCCAGCAGCCTGAAACGGGGGGAGGGATTCTACAATGAGCAGTTCTTC. Its translation: CASSLKRGEGFYNEQFF. V and J are TRBV5-1 and TRBJ2-1; 7 bases match TRBD2. This CDR3 region has 17 residues. Trimming took 4 bases from V and 3 from J; bases not matched to a gene: 13. Per germline, CDR1 SGHRS and CDR2 YFSETQ. The full variable domain, rest sourced from reference TRBV5-1 and TRBJ2-1, is KAGVTQTPRYLIKTRGQQVTLSCSPISGHRSVSWYQQTPGQGLQFLFEYFSETQRNKGNFPGRFSGRQFSNSRSEMNVSTLELGDSALYLCASSLKRGEGFYNEQFFGPGTRLTVL.

The V call is TRBV30, the J call TRBJ1-1, with 7 bases matching TRBD1. Germline CDR1 GTSNPN, CDR2 SVGIG (reference sequence). The V and J ends lost 4 bases and 4 bases, in that order; junction bases with no gene match: 6. The CDR3 runs 13 residues. The CDR3 sequence is CAWNIGQATEAFF. The DNA for the CDR3 is TGTGCCTGGAACATAGGACAGGCCACTGAAGCTTTCTTT.

The chain links TRBV11-1 to TRBJ2-2; 10 bases match TRBD1. This CDR3 is 15 amino acids long. Germline V CDR1 and CDR2: SGHAT, FQDESV (reference sequence). The V gene end was trimmed by 6 bases and the J gene end by 7 bases; junction bases not matched to a gene: 8. Written as DNA, the CDR3 is TGTGCCAGCAGTTGGACAGGGGGAACGGGCGGGGAGCTGTTTTTT. Residues: CASSWTGGTGGELFF.

The genes are TRBV7-3 and TRBJ2-2; 12 nucleotides match TRBD2. Germline V CDR1 and CDR2: SGHTA, FQGTGA. V lost 2 bases, J lost 0 bases, and 4 bases stayed unmatched. The CDR3 totals 18 residues. The CDR3 DNA sequence: TGTGCCAGCAGCTTAGCGGGACTAGCGGGTGCGAACACCGGGGAGCTGTTTTTT. This gives the protein CASSLAGLAGANTGELFF.

J is TRBJ2-7 and V is TRBV6-1; 9 bases line up with TRBD2. CDR1 is MNHNS and CDR2 is SASEGT in the germline V gene. The CDR3 runs to 16 residues. V lost 4 bases and J lost 0; bases outside the gene matches: 7. CDR3 DNA: TGTGCCAGCAGTGTACTAGCGGGTTTCTTCTCCTACGAGCAGTACTTC. Its protein product is CASSVLAGFFSYEQYF.

This clone has only one observation. The chain recombines TRBV20-1 with TRBJ2-7; TRBD2 might be the D (6 bases). Trimming shortened V by 7 bases and J by 2 bases, and 9 bases separated the two germline ends. Germline V gene lookup returns CDR1 DFQATT and CDR2 SNEGSKA (reference sequence). This CDR3 region has 11 residues. CDR3 amino acids: CSVRGAYEQYF. As DNA, the CDR3 is TGCAGTGTGCGGGGCGCCTACGAGCAGTACTTC.

V and J are TRBV18 and TRBJ1-3; D possibly corresponds to TRBD1 (6 bases). Germline assignment: CDR1 KGHSH and CDR2 LQKENI. CDR3 size: 17 residues. Trimming removed 2 bases from V and 2 bases from J, with 16 bases in between. CDR3 DNA: TGTGCCAGCTCACCAAGTCCGGCGACAGGTGCTGGAAACACCATATATTTT. Its protein product is CASSPSPATGAGNTIYF.

V usage is TRBV29-1 and J usage is TRBJ2-1; 7 nucleotides match TRBD1. The CDR3 totals 13 residues. Germline CDR1 and CDR2: SQVTM and ANQGSEA. With V trimmed by 4 bases and J by 1 base, 1 base remained unmatched. DNA of the CDR3: TGCAGCGTTGGACAGGGTTCCTACAATGAGCAGTTCTTC. It codes for CSVGQGSYNEQFF.

In DNA, the CDR3 is TGTGCCAGCAGGGGGCTAACCAGTTTGAACACTGAAGCTTTCTTT. Encoded protein: CASRGLTSLNTEAFF. This chain connects TRBV2 to TRBJ1-1, with D maybe TRBD1 (5 bases). The CDR3 loop spans 15 amino acids. Trimming stripped 6 bases from V and 0 bases from J, with 14 bases between. CDR1 and CDR2 (germline): SNHLY, FYNNEI.

The chain employs TRBV28 and TRBJ1-2; 7 nucleotides match TRBD1. The CDR3 consists of 13 residues. From germline, CDR1 is MDHEN and CDR2 SYDVKM. The trim removed 4 bases at V and 7 bases at J, leaving 6 bases unmatched. For the CDR3, the DNA is TGTGCCAGCAGTTCCCGGACAGGAGCTGGCTACACCTTC. This gives the protein CASSSRTGAGYTF.

The V call is TRBV6-2 or TRBV6-3, the J call TRBJ2-2; TRBD2 might be the D (6 bases). CDR1 MNHEY and CDR2 SVGEGT come from the germline V gene. V lost 5 bases and J 6 bases, leaving 13 bases between the germline ends. There are 14 residues in the CDR3. CDR3 bases: TGTGCCAGCAGTGGCCAGGACTACCCCGGGGAGCTGTTTTTT. It translates to CASSGQDYPGELFF.

The rearrangement links TRBV4-2 to TRBJ1-4, with 10 bases that match TRBD1. Per germline, CDR1 LGHNA and CDR2 YNFKEQ. V gave up 4 bases and J gave up 7 bases; unmatched junction bases: 3. This CDR3 region has 14 residues. As DNA, the CDR3 is TGTGCCAGCAGCCCGGACAGGGGGAGTGAAAAACTGTTTTTT. It translates to CASSPDRGSEKLFF.

This chain connects TRBV30 to TRBJ2-5; 7 bases match TRBD2. The V gene's germline CDR1 is GTSNPN and CDR2 SVGIG (reference sequence). This CDR3 comprises 14 residues. The trim removed 5 bases at V and 2 bases at J, leaving 8 bases unmatched. The CDR3 region is CAWGTGGVQETQYF. The DNA for the CDR3 is TGTGCCTGGGGTACTGGGGGGGTGCAAGAGACCCAGTACTTC.

A single count supports this clone. The gene calls are TRBV9 and TRBJ1-6; D remains ambiguous. CDR1 is SGDLS and CDR2 is YYNGEE in the germline V gene. This CDR3 has 15 amino acids. V was pared by 4 bases and J by 5 bases, with 13 bases between. The DNA of the CDR3 is TGTGCCAGCAGCAGTACCGGGAGTAATAATTCACCCCTCCACTTT. Its translation: CASSSTGSNNSPLHF.

The CDR3: CASRYGVQPQHF. The DNA for the CDR3 is TGTGCCAGTAGATATGGAGTTCAGCCCCAGCATTTT. This rearrangement joins TRBV19 to TRBJ1-5; D is unclear. Per the germline V gene, CDR1 is LNHDA and CDR2 is SQIVND (reference sequence). This CDR3 contains 12 residues. Trimming cost V 6 bases and J 6 bases, with 9 bases left between them.

The chain links TRBV4-1 to TRBJ1-2; the match to TRBD1 covers 7 bases. The CDR3 spans 15 residues. The germline V gene encodes CDR1 MGHRA and CDR2 YSYEKL. Trimming at V came to 2 bases and at J to 4 bases, leaving 7 bases not matched to a gene. Here the CDR3 DNA reads TGCGCCAGCAGCCAACCTCGGGACAGAGGCTATGGCTACACCTTC. Translating it yields CASSQPRDRGYGYTF.

The V and J genes are TRBV10-3 and TRBJ2-6, with D possibly TRBD1 on 6 matching bases. CDR1 is ENHRY, CDR2 SYGVKD, per germline. There are 16 residues in the CDR3. V dropped 2 bases and J dropped 4 bases, with 12 bases sitting between them. Here the CDR3 reads CAISENSGAGANVLTF. Written as DNA, the CDR3 is TGTGCCATCAGTGAGAATTCAGGGGCCGGGGCCAACGTCCTGACTTTC.

The chain links TRBV28 to TRBJ1-1, with D hard to call. Germline loops: CDR1 MDHEN, CDR2 SYDVKM. The length of the CDR3 is 12 residues. With 2 bases removed from V and 5 bases from J, the gap between germline ends came to 6 bases. The CDR3 sequence: CASSLGETEAFF. The CDR3 bases are TGTGCCAGCAGTTTAGGGGAGACTGAAGCTTTCTTT.

The V call is TRBV2, the J call TRBJ1-1; possible D gene TRBD1, 5 bases. The CDR3 consists of 13 residues. V was pared by 7 bases and J by 0 bases, with 9 bases between. The germline CDR1 and CDR2 sequences are SNHLY and FYNNEI. CDR3 in DNA: TGTGCCAGCACTCAGGGCATGAACACTGAAGCTTTCTTT. This sequence encodes CASTQGMNTEAFF.

The chain joins TRBV13 to TRBJ2-7, with a tentative D call TRBD1 (6 bases). V was shortened by 5 bases and J by 6 bases, with 11 bases between the two germline ends. The CDR3 spans 12 residues. Germline loops: CDR1 PRHDT, CDR2 FYEKMQ (reference sequence). The CDR3 spells CASSTGSGEQYF. The CDR3 nucleotides are TGTGCCAGCAGCACAGGGTCGGGCGAGCAGTACTTC.